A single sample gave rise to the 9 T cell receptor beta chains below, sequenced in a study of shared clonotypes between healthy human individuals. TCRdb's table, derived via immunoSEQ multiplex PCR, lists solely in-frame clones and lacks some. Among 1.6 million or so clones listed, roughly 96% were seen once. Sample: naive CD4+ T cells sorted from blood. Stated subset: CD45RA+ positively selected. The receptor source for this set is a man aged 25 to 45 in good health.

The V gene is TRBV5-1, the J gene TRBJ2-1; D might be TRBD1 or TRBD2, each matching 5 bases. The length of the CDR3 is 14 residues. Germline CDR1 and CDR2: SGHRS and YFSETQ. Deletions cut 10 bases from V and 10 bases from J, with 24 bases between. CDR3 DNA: TGCGCCGCCACGACTACTGGGGCCGAGGGGGAGCAGTTCTTC. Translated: CAATTTGAEGEQFF. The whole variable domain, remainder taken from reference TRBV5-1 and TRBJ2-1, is KAGVTQTPRYLIKTRGQQVTLSCSPISGHRSVSWYQQTPGQGLQFLFEYFSETQRNKGNFPGRFSGRQFSNSRSEMNVSTLELGDSALYLCAATTTGAEGEQFFGPGTRLTVL.

Here the CDR3 reads CASRSLAGGSYNEQFF. For the CDR3, the DNA is TGTGCCAGCAGGTCCCTAGCGGGAGGCTCCTACAATGAGCAGTTCTTC. V and J are TRBV28 and TRBJ2-1; 11 positions agree with TRBD2. Germline lookup yields CDR1 MDHEN and CDR2 SYDVKM. The CDR3 is 16 residues long. Trimming cost V 6 bases and J 0 bases; bases outside gene matches: 4.

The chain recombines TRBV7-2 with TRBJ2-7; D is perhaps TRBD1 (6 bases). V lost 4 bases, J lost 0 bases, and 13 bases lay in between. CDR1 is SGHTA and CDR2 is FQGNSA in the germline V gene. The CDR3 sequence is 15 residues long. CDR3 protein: CASSSLGQLSYEQYF. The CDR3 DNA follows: TGTGCCAGCAGCTCCCTAGGACAGCTCTCCTACGAGCAGTACTTC.

DNA of the CDR3: TGCGCCAGCAGTGACACCCACCCCACAGATACGCAGTATTTT. Translated, it gives CASSDTHPTDTQYF. The chain links TRBV10-2 to TRBJ2-3; D is unclear. V was shortened by 3 bases and J by 2 bases, with 9 bases between the two germline ends. The CDR3 extends over 14 amino acids. Germline values: CDR1 WSHSY, CDR2 SAAADI.

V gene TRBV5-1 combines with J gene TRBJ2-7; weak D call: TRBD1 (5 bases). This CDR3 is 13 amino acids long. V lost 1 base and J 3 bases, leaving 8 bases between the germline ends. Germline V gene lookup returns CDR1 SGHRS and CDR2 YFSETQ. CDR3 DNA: TGCGCCAGCAGCTTGAGGACACTCTACGAGCAGTACTTC. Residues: CASSLRTLYEQYF.

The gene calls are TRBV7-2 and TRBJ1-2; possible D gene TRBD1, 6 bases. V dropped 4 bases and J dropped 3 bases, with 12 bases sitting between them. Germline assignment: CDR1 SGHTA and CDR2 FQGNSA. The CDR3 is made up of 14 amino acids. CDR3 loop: CASSSGADYYGYTF. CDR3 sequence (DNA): TGTGCCAGCAGCTCGGGGGCCGATTACTATGGCTACACCTTC.

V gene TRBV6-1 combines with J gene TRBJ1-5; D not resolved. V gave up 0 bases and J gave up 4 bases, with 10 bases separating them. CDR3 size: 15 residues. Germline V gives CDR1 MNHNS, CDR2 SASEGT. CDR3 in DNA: TGTGCCAGCAGTGAAGCTCACCTTGGAAATCAGCCCCAGCATTTT. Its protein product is CASSEAHLGNQPQHF.

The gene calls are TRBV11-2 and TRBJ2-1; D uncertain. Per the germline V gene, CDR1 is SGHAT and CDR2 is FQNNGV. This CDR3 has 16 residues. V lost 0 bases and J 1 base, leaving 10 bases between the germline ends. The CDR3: CASSLDLGLSYNEQFF. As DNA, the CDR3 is TGTGCCAGCAGCTTAGATCTAGGTTTGTCCTACAATGAGCAGTTCTTC.

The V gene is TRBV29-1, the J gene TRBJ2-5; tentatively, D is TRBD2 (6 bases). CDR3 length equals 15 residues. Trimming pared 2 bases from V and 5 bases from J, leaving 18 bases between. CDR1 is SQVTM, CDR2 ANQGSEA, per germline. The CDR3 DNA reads TGCAGCGTTGAAATGTCGGGAGTAGGGGAGGAGACCCAGTACTTC. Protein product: CSVEMSGVGEETQYF.